This T cell receptor (beta chain) was sequenced for a study of Graves' ophthalmopathy and Graves' hyperthyroidism. As for the study in general: There was a collection of peripheral blood at initial diagnosis, before any treatment.

Trimming took 3 bases from V and 1 from J, leaving 12 bases between them. The length of the CDR3 is 15 residues. Germline CDR1 reads LNHNV; CDR2 reads YYDKDF (reference sequence). Details on this clonotype: The antigen remains unidentified.

Overall study results and limits: The model predicted progression of ophthalmopathy with a sensitivity of about 70%, and its specificity was 72% to 80%. Blood also held most thyroid clonotypes expanded above 0.001 frequency.

Researchers turned away patients with other autoimmune diseases, uncontrolled infections, pregnancy or lactation. The authors amplified TCR beta CDR3 regions, and they did so from RNA transcripts for repertoire sequencing. The workflow started with a first-round RT-PCR run with HTBI primers and then moved on to a second-round multiplex PCR. TCRdb re-derived calls from the multiplex PCR reads in MiXCR, one entry per CDR3 protein. This table has approximately 210,000 distinct CDR3 sequences, under 30% appearing once. This receptor was obtained from a man aged 45-60 years with Graves' ophthalmopathy. Sequencing was carried out using peripheral blood. The chain joins TRBV15 to TRBJ2-5, with D possibly called TRBD1 or TRBD2 (5 bases each). This chain's CDR3 is CATSSFEGTQETQYF. Here the CDR3 DNA reads TGTGCCACCAGCAGTTTCGAGGGGACCCAAGAGACCCAGTACTTC.